The 7 T cell receptor beta chains presented below share a single source sample, sequenced in a study of blood T cell repertoires in COVID-19 (dated by TCRdb to 2020 to 2021). The method was the immunoSEQ multiplex PCR assay. As stored in TCRdb, this immuneACCESS dataset retains in-frame rearrangements with V and J assigned. A fraction of the clones does not appear; measured against another copy, unresolved V genes explain less than half of the discrepancy, and the remainder lacks a known reason. Recorded for this sample are over 250,000 clones; 88% of them occurred a single time. Roughly 2% of the sample goes to the ten largest clones. Sample: PBMCs or T cells enriched from blood (not recorded which). These TCRs come from a woman aged 55-75 years in a cohort exposed to, infected with or recovered from COVID-19 (not recorded which).

This clone was counted a single time. J is TRBJ2-1 and V is TRBV5-1, with 8 bases lining up with TRBD2. The trim removed 3 bases at V and 13 bases at J, leaving 6 bases unmatched. Germline values: CDR1 SGHRS, CDR2 YFSETQ. CDR3 length equals 12 residues. CDR3 region: CASSSTSVEQFF. The CDR3 coding sequence is TGCGCCAGCAGCTCGACTAGCGTTGAACAGTTCTTC. The variable domain in full, with the rest retrieved from reference TRBV5-1 and TRBJ2-1, is KAGVTQTPRYLIKTRGQQVTLSCSPISGHRSVSWYQQTPGQGLQFLFEYFSETQRNKGNFPGRFSGRQFSNSRSEMNVSTLELGDSALYLCASSSTSVEQFFGPGTRLTVL.

The gene calls are TRBV3-1 (or the pseudogene TRBV3-2) and TRBJ2-7; no reliable D call. V dropped 0 bases and J dropped 2 bases, with 11 bases sitting between them. The CDR3 is 15 amino acids. Germline CDR1 LGHDT, CDR2 YNNKEL (reference sequence). The CDR3 protein is CASSQERLRTYEQYF. As DNA, the CDR3 is TGTGCCAGCAGCCAAGAGAGACTCCGTACCTACGAGCAGTACTTC.

The V call is TRBV11-2, the J call TRBJ2-7, with 7 positions matching TRBD1. Germline CDR1 and CDR2: SGHAT and FQNNGV. V shed 1 base, J shed 5 bases, and the junction held 5 bases outside the gene matches. The CDR3 spans 14 residues. This chain's CDR3 is CASSLGYDRDEQYF. In DNA, the CDR3 is TGTGCCAGCAGCTTAGGATACGACAGGGACGAGCAGTACTTC.

The chain carries TRBV2 and TRBJ2-5, with D perhaps TRBD1 (6 bases). Trimming shortened V by 4 bases and J by 2 bases, and 11 bases separated the two germline ends. The CDR3 sequence is 14 residues long. CDR1 and CDR2 from the germline V gene are SNHLY and FYNNEI. This chain's CDR3 is CASSAGELQETQYF. The CDR3 nucleotides read TGTGCCAGCAGTGCAGGGGAACTACAAGAGACCCAGTACTTC. Together with reference TRBV2 and TRBJ2-5, the CDR3 gives the full variable domain: EPEVTQTPSHQVTQMGQEVILRCVPISNHLYFYWYRQILGQKVEFLVSFYNNEISEKSEIFDDQFSVERPDGSNFTLKIRSTKLEDSAMYFCASSAGELQETQYFGPGTRLLVL.

This chain connects TRBV19 to TRBJ2-1; TRBD2 matches at 13 bases. This CDR3 comprises 15 residues. CDR1 and CDR2 (germline): LNHDA, SQIVND (reference sequence). V lost 5 bases, J lost 5 bases, and 3 bases stayed unmatched. Here the CDR3 reads CASSLGTSGNNEQFF. In nucleotides, the CDR3 is TGTGCCAGTAGTCTGGGGACTAGCGGGAACAATGAGCAGTTCTTC.

The chain has TRBV20-1 and TRBJ2-7; D gene unclear. The germline V gene encodes CDR1 DFQATT and CDR2 SNEGSKA (reference sequence). The V and J ends lost 6 bases and 3 bases respectively, with 3 bases between them. The CDR3 covers 9 residues. CDR3 residues: CSASYEQYF. The CDR3 DNA reads TGCAGTGCCAGCTACGAGCAGTACTTC.

V gene TRBV7-6 combines with J gene TRBJ2-7; 11 bases fit TRBD2. V dropped 5 bases and J dropped 4; count of bases not matched to a gene: 7. Germline V gene lookup returns CDR1 SGHVS and CDR2 FNYEAQ. There are 15 residues in the CDR3. CDR3 in amino acids: CASSPGLAAYYEQYF. The CDR3 coding sequence is TGTGCCAGCAGCCCGGGACTAGCGGCTTATTACGAGCAGTACTTC. The full variable domain, with the rest looked up from reference TRBV7-6 and TRBJ2-7, is GAGVSQSPRYKVTKRGQDVALRCDPISGHVSLYWYRQALGQGPEFLTYFNYEAQQDKSGLPNDRFSAERPEGSISTLTIQRTEQRDSAMYRCASSPGLAAYYEQYFGPGTRLTVT.